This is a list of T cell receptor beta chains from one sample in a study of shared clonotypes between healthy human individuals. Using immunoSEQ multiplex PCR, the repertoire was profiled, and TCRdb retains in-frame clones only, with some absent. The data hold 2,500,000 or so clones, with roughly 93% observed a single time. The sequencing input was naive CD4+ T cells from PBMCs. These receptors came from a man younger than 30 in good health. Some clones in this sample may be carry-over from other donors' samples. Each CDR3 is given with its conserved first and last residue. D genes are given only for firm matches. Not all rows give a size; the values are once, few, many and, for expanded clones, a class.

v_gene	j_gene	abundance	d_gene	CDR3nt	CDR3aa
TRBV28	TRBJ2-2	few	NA	TGTGCCAGCAGTTTGTTAGGTCGCACCGGGGAGCTGTTTTTT	CASSLLGRTGELFF
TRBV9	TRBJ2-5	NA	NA	TGTGCCAGCAGCGTGGGACCCGGGGAGACCCAGTACTTC	CASSVGPGETQYF
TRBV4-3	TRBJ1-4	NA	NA	TGCGCCAGCAGCCTAACAGGTTATAATGAAAAACTGTTTTTT	CASSLTGYNEKLFF
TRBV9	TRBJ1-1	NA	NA	TGTGCCAGCAGCGGTCGGGGGGGTTTGGTGAACACTGAAGCTTTCTTT	CASSGRGGLVNTEAFF
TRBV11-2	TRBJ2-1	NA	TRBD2	TGTGCCAGCAGCTTTGATCGGGAGGGCCTCTATGAGCAGTTCTTC	CASSFDREGLYEQFF
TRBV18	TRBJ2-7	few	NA	TGTGCCAGCTCACCTGGGGCCAACTACGAGCAGTACTTC	CASSPGANYEQYF
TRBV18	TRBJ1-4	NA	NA	TGTGCCAGCTCACCAGGCGGCAGGGAAAAACTGTTTTTT	CASSPGGREKLFF
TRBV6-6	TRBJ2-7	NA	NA	TGTGCCGGGTCCTACGAGGGCGAGCAGTACTTC	CAGSYEGEQYF
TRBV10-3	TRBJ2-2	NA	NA	TGTGCCATCAGTGAGTCCGAGGCGCTGAACACCGGGGAGCTGTTTTTT	CAISESEALNTGELFF
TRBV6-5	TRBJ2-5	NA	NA	TGTGCCAGCAGACGTCTAACTAAAGAGACCCAGTACTTC	CASRRLTKETQYF
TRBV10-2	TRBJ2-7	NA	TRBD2	TGCGCCACCCAGCGGGGGAGCTCCTACGAGCAGTACTTC	CATQRGSSYEQYF
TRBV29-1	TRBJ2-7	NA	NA	TGCAGCGTGGCCGGGACCCAACTCTACGAGCAGTACTTC	CSVAGTQLYEQYF
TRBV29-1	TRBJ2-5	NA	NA	TGCAGCGTTGAACCCATTGAGACCCAGTACTTC	CSVEPIETQYF
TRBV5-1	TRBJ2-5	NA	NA	TGCGCCAGCAGCACCAGGACTCCCCCAGAGACCCAGTACTTC	CASSTRTPPETQYF
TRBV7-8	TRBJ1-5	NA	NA	TGTGCCAGCAGCCCCAACAGGGTTGATAGCAATCAGCCCCAGCATTTT	CASSPNRVDSNQPQHF
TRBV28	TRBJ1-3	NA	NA	TGTGCCAGCAGTTTATGGGGAGGAGGGGGGTCTGGAAACACCATATATTTT	CASSLWGGGGSGNTIYF
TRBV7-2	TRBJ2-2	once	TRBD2	TGTGCCAGCAGTCGGACTAGCCTACCGAACACCGGGGAGCTGTTTTTT	CASSRTSLPNTGELFF
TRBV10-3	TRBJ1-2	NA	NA	TGTGCCACCCGACAGCCAACTAACTATGGCTACACCTTC	CATRQPTNYGYTF
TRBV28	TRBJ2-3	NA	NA	TGTGCCAGCAGTTTCTCAGATACGCAGTATTTT	CASSFSDTQYF
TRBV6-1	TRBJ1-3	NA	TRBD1	TGTGCCAGCCTTACAGGGGGCGCCGGAAACACCATATATTTT	CASLTGGAGNTIYF
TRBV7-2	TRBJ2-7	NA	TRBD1	TGTGCCAGCAGCAAAAGGCGGATAGGGGGCAGCTACGAGCAGTACTTC	CASSKRRIGGSYEQYF
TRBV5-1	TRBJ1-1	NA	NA	TGCGCCAGCAGCTTGGCCTTTAAGGGGCTCACTGAAGCTTTCTTT	CASSLAFKGLTEAFF
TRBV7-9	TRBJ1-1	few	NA	TGTGCCAGCAGCCCGGAACTCTGGGGCACTGAAGCTTTCTTT	CASSPELWGTEAFF
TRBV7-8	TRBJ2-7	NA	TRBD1	TGTGCCAGCAGCTTAGTGATAGGACAGGGGGACTCCTACGAGCAGTACTTC	CASSLVIGQGDSYEQYF
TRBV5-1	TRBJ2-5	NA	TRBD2	TGCGCCAGCAGCCCCGGGACTAACCAAGAGACCCAGTACTTC	CASSPGTNQETQYF
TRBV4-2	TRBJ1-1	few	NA	TGTGCCAGCAGCTCTTCGGGGACTGAAGCTTTCTTT	CASSSSGTEAFF
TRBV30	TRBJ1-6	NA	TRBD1	TGTGCCTGGAGCCTGACAGGGGGAAATTCACCCCTCCACTTT	CAWSLTGGNSPLHF
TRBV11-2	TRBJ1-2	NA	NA	TGTGCCAGCAGCCCCCGAGGGGGGGACTACTATGGCTACACCTTC	CASSPRGGDYYGYTF
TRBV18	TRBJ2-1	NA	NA	TGTGCCAGCTCACCACCGTCCCACAATGAGCAGTTCTTC	CASSPPSHNEQFF
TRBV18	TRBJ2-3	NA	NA	TGTGCCAGCTCACCCTACAACTACGGAGGTACGCAGTATTTT	CASSPYNYGGTQYF
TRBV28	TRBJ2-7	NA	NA	TGTGCCAGCAGTTCGGAGTACGAGCAGTACTTC	CASSSEYEQYF
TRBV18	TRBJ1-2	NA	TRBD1	TGTGCCAGCTCTCCCGGACAGGGGGACTATGGCTACACCTTC	CASSPGQGDYGYTF
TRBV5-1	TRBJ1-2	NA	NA	TGCGCCAGCAGCTTGCCCCAGGGTTCTAACTATGGCTACACCTTC	CASSLPQGSNYGYTF
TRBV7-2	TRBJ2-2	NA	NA	TGTGCCAGCAGTACCTGGACCGCCGCGAACACCGGGGAGCTGTTTTTT	CASSTWTAANTGELFF
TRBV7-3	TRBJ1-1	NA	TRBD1	TGTGCCAGCAGCTTACTTGGGACAGGGGTCACTGAAGCTTTCTTT	CASSLLGTGVTEAFF
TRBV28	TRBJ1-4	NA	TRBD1	TGTGCCAGCAGTTTTCGCGGACAGGGTCAGGAAAAACTGTTTTTT	CASSFRGQGQEKLFF
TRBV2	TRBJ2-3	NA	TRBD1	TGTGCCAGCAGGAACCCCCTGACAGGGTTCAAAGATACGCAGTATTTT	CASRNPLTGFKDTQYF
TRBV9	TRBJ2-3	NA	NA	TGTGCCAGCAGCGTAGCTAGCGGCCAGGGGGCAGATACGCAGTATTTT	CASSVASGQGADTQYF
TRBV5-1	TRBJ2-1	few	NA	TGCGCCAGCAGCGGAAGCCTAGCGACTAGCTCCTACAATGAGCAGTTCTTC	CASSGSLATSSYNEQFF
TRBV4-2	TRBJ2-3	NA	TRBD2	TGTGCCAGCAGCCAAGATTCTAGCGGCCACGTGGGGGATACGCAGTATTTT	CASSQDSSGHVGDTQYF
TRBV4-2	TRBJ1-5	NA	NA	TGTGCCAGCAGCCAAGACCCTAATCAGCCCCAGCATTTT	CASSQDPNQPQHF
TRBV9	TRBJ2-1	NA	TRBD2	TGTGCCAGCAGCCTCCTAGCGGGCGCCCCCAATGAGCAGTTCTTC	CASSLLAGAPNEQFF
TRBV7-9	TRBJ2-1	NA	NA	TGTGCCAGCAGCTTAGCCGCGGGGTCCTTAGACAATGAGCAGTTCTTC	CASSLAAGSLDNEQFF
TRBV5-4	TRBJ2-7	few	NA	TGTGCCAGCAGCTTGGACAGCCCCCGCGAGCAGTACTTC	CASSLDSPREQYF
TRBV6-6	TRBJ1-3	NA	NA	TGTGCCAGCAGATCAAGCTTCTCTGGAAACACCATATATTTT	CASRSSFSGNTIYF
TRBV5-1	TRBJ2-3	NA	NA	TGCGCCAGCAGCTTGGGTTCCCGGGGGACCACAGATACGCAGTATTTT	CASSLGSRGTTDTQYF
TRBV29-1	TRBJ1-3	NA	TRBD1	TGCAGCGCCGGGCCGACAGGGCACGCGAACACCATATATTTT	CSAGPTGHANTIYF
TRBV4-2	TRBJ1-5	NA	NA	TGTGCCAGCAGCCAGGATGGACTGAGGAATCAGCCCCAGCATTTT	CASSQDGLRNQPQHF
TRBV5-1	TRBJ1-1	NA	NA	TGCGCCAGCAGCCCGGTGACAGCGAACACTGAAGCTTTCTTT	CASSPVTANTEAFF